This T cell receptor beta chain came from a study of blood T cell repertoires in COVID-19. As handled by the study authors: Amplification of reference gene primers was used by the study to estimate nucleated cell counts. Profiling relied on immunoSEQ multiplex PCR, and the TCRdb table lists in-frame clones only, not all of them. V, J and clone size were drawn from that table, and D and trimming were deduced from the DNA. The sample holds 50,000 to 65,000 clones, nearly 90% seen once. V was clipped by 5 bases and J by 9 bases; unmatched bases: 12. Germline V gene sequence: CDR1 SNHLY, CDR2 FYNNEI. The CDR3 has 15 amino acids.

The V call is TRBV2, the J call TRBJ2-1; the match to TRBD1 covers 8 bases. The sample was peripheral blood. The TCR comes from a man aged 45-65 years with active COVID-19. The CDR3 reads CASSNRAGGRGEQFF. The CDR3 nucleotides read TGTGCCAGCAGTAATAGGGCAGGGGGCAGGGGTGAGCAGTTCTTC.